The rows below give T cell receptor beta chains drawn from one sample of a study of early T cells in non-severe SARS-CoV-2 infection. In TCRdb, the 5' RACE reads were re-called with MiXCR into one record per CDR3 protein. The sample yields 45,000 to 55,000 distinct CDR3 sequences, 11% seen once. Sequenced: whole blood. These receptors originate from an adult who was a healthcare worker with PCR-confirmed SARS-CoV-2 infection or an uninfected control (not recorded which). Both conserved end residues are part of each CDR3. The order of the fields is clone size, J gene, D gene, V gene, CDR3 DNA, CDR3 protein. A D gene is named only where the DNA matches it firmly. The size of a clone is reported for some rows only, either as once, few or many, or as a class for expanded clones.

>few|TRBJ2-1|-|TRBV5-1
TGCGCCAGCAGCTTGGATCCCACTAGGGGCCGTAGCAATGAGCAGTTCTTC
CASSLDPTRGRSNEQFF
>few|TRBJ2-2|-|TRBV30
TGTGCCTGGACCTTTGGAGGGGGCGTCACCGGGGAGCTGTTTTTT
CAWTFGGGVTGELFF
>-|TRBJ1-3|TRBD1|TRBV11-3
TGTGCCAGCAGCTTAGAAGACAGGGCCGGAAACACCATATATTTT
CASSLEDRAGNTIYF
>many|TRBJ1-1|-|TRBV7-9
TGTGCCAGCAGCTTGACTGCGAACACTGAAGCTTTCTTT
CASSLTANTEAFF
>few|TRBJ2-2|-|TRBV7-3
TGTGCCAGCAGCTCTGGGGGTCCGACTCAACGCGGGGAGCTGTTTTTT
CASSSGGPTQRGELFF
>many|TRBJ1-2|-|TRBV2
TGTGCCAGCAGTGAAGGCCTTAACTATGGCTACACCTTC
CASSEGLNYGYTF
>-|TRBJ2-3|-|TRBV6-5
TGTGCCAGCGGCACCCGGGGGGCCAGCACAGATACGCAGTATTTT
CASGTRGASTDTQYF
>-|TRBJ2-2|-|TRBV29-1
TGCAGCGTTGTGGGCAGGGTCGACACCGGGGAGCTGTTTTTT
CSVVGRVDTGELFF
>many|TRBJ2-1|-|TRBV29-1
TGCAGCGTTGAGAGCCCAACAGGGAGGAATAGCAATGAGCAGTTCTTC
CSVESPTGRNSNEQFF
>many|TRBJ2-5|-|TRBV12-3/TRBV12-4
TGTGCCAGCAGCCAGAATGTCGGACAAGAGACCCAGTACTTC
CASSQNVGQETQYF
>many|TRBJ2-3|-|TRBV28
TGTGCCAGCTGCTTGGACGGCACAGATACGCAGTATTTT
CASCLDGTDTQYF
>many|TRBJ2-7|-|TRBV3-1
TGTGCCAGCAGCCGCCCCGGGACTGGGCCCGAGCAGTACTTC
CASSRPGTGPEQYF
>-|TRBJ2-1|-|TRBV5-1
TGCGCCAGCAGCTTTCGGGGGCCAGACTACAATGAGCAGTTCTTC
CASSFRGPDYNEQFF
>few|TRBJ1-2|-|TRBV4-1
TGCGCCAGCAGCCAACCCCCCCGCGGTAACTATGGCTACACCTTC
CASSQPPRGNYGYTF
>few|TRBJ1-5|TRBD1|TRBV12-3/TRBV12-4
TGTGCCAGCAGTTTTCAGGGGGACAATCAGCCCCAGCATTTT
CASSFQGDNQPQHF
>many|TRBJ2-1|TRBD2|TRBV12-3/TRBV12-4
TGTGCCAGCAGTTTGTTATTTAGCGGCGGGGGGGACTACAATGAGCAGTTCTTC
CASSLLFSGGGDYNEQFF
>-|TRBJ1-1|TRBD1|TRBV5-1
TGCGCCAGCAGCGTGATTAAGGGACAGGGCACTGAAGCTTTCTTT
CASSVIKGQGTEAFF
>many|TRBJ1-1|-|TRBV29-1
TGCAGCGTTGTATCTGGACAGTCACAAGCTTTCTTT
CSVVSGQSQAFF
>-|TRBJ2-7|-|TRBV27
TGTGCCAGCAGTTTTGGGGGGCCAGCCTACGAGCAGTACTTC
CASSFGGPAYEQYF
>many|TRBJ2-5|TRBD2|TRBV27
TGTGCCAGCAGTTTCTTGCATACGAGCGGGGGCCGTCGGGGGCAAGAGACCCAGTACTTC
CASSFLHTSGGRRGQETQYF
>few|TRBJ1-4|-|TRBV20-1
TGCAGTGCTATCGTAGAGACCTCTAATGAAAAACTGTTTTTT
CSAIVETSNEKLFF
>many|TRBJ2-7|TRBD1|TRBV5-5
TGTGCCAGCAGCTCGGGACAGCTATTAGGCGAGCAGTACTTC
CASSSGQLLGEQYF
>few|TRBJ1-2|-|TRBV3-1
TGTGCCAGCAGCCCTTGGGACGGCGGCTATGGCTACACCTTC
CASSPWDGGYGYTF
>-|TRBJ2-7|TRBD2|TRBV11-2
TGTGCCAGCAGCTTGCCAATGGGGGGGTACGAGCAGTACTTC
CASSLPMGGYEQYF
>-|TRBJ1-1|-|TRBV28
TGTGCCAGCAGCCGGGGAGGGGAAGCTTTCTTT
CASSRGGEAFF
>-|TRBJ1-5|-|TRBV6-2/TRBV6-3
TGTGCCAGCAGTTACGCAGATAATCAGCCCCAGCATTTT
CASSYADNQPQHF
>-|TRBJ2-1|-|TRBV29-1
TGCAGCGTTGATAAGGGAAAGAGAAATGAGCAGTTCTTC
CSVDKGKRNEQFF
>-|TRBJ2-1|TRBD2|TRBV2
TGTGCCGGGTGGGGGACTAGCAGTAATGAGCAGTTCTTC
CAGWGTSSNEQFF
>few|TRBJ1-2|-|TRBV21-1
TGTGCCAGCAGCAAAGGTTCGACGGCTAACTATGGCTACACCTTC
CASSKGSTANYGYTF
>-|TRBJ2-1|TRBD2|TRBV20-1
TGCAGTGCTAGTAACGCGGGGGGGCCGGATGAGCAGTTCTTC
CSASNAGGPDEQFF
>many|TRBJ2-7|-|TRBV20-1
TGCAGTGCTACCGGGACATCCTACGAGCAGTACTTC
CSATGTSYEQYF
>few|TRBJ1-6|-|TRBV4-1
TGCGCCAGCAGCCAAGAGGCTGGCAGAGTAGCGTCACCCCTCCACTTT
CASSQEAGRVASPLHF
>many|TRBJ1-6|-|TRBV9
TGTGCCAGCAGCGTAGAGTCGGGATCACCCCTCCACTTT
CASSVESGSPLHF
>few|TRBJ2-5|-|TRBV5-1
TGCGCCAGCAGCCCCCCAATAAACCAAGAGACCCAGTACTTC
CASSPPINQETQYF
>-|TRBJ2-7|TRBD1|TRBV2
TGTGCCAGCATTACGACAGGGCAGGGGTACGAGCAGTACTTC
CASITTGQGYEQYF
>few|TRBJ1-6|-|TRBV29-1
TGCAGCGTCAAAACCCCGGACACCCATTCACCCCTCCACTTT
CSVKTPDTHSPLHF
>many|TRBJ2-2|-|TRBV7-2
TGTGCCAGCAGCCCCCGGAGGAGCTTGGAGCTGTTTTTT
CASSPRRSLELFF
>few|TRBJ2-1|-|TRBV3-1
TGTGCCAGCAGCCAAGGGTCTACAGGCAAGAATGAGCAGTTCTTC
CASSQGSTGKNEQFF
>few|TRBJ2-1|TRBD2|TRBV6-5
TGTGCCAGCAGTGTAGCGGGGCTTGTCAATGAGCAGTTCTTC
CASSVAGLVNEQFF
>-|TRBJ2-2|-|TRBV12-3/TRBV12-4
TGTGCCAGCACCCCCCCGGGTTTCGGGGAGCTGTTTTTT
CASTPPGFGELFF
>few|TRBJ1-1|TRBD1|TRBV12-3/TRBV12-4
TGTGCCAGCAGTCCGAGGGGGCGGGGGACTGAAGCTTTCTTT
CASSPRGRGTEAFF
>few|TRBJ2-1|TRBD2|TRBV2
TGTGCCAGCAGTCGAATAGCGGGGGGCGGTATTGAGCAGTTCTTC
CASSRIAGGGIEQFF
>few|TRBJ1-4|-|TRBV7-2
TGTGCCAGCAGCGGTATTTCTGGAAAACTGTTTTTT
CASSGISGKLFF
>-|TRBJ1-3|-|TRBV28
TGTGCCAGCAGTTCCGGGTCCCTACAACACTCTGAAAACACCATATATTTT
CASSSGSLQHSENTIYF